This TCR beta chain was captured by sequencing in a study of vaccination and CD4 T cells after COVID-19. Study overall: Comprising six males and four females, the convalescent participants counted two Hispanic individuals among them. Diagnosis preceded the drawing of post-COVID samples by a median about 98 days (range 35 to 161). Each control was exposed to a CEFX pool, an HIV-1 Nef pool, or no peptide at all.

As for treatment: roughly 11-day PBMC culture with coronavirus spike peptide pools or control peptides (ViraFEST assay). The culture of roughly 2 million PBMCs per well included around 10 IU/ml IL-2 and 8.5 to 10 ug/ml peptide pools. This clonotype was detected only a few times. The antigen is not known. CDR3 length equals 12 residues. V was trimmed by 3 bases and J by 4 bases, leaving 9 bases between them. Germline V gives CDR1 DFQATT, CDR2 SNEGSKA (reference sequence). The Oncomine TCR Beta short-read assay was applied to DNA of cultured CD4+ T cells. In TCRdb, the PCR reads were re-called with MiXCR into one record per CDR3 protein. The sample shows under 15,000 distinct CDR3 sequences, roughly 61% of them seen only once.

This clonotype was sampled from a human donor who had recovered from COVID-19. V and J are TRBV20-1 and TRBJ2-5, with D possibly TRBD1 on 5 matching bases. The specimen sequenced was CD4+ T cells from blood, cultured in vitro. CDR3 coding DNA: TGCAGTGCTAGGCGACAGACAGAGACCCAGTACTTC. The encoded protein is CSARRQTETQYF.